These 3 T cell receptor beta chains were sequenced from one sample in a study of CD8 T cells in ankylosing spondylitis. TCRdb redid the calling of the 5' RACE reads with MiXCR, one entry per CDR3 protein. Of under 300,000 distinct CDR3 sequences listed, roughly a tenth are singletons. The sample taken for sequencing was blood, either unsorted or a sorted T cell fraction (not recorded which). The receptors come from a male donor with ankylosing spondylitis or in good health (not recorded which).

This clonotype was observed at least ten times. V and J are TRBV15 and TRBJ2-3; tentative D call: TRBD2 (6 bases). This CDR3 region has 17 residues. V shed 1 base and J shed 0 bases, with 14 bases lying between them. Germline V gives CDR1 LNHNV, CDR2 YYDKDF (reference sequence). The CDR3 protein is CATSRAGAQSSTDTQYF. The CDR3 nucleotides read TGTGCCACCAGCAGAGCGGGAGCCCAATCTAGCACAGATACGCAGTATTTT.

This clonotype was seen many times. The chain carries TRBV3-1 and TRBJ2-7; D not certain. V dropped 1 base and J dropped 6 bases, with 10 bases sitting between them. The CDR3 sequence is 13 residues long. Per germline, CDR1 LGHDT and CDR2 YNNKEL (reference sequence). The CDR3 nucleotides read TGTGCCAGCAGCCAAGCTGCAGGCTTCGAGCAGTACTTC. It translates to CASSQAAGFEQYF.

This clonotype was counted many times. This chain joins TRBV5-1 and TRBJ2-3; D perhaps matches TRBD2 (5 bases). V lost 1 base, J lost 6 bases, and 12 bases lay in between. The germline CDR1 and CDR2 sequences are SGHRS and YFSETQ. The CDR3 covers 14 residues. In nucleotides, the CDR3 is TGCGCCAGCAGCTTGATGGGATCGGGGGATACGCAGTATTTT. Translating gives CASSLMGSGDTQYF. Complete variable domain (other parts from reference TRBV5-1 and TRBJ2-3): KAGVTQTPRYLIKTRGQQVTLSCSPISGHRSVSWYQQTPGQGLQFLFEYFSETQRNKGNFPGRFSGRQFSNSRSEMNVSTLELGDSALYLCASSLMGSGDTQYFGPGTRLTVL.